This T cell receptor (beta chain) was identified during a study of blood T cell repertoires in COVID-19. Looking at the study overall: Whether acute or convalescent, the COVID-19 samples came from the United States, Italy and Spain. PBMCs, B-cell-depleted T cells, or T cells provided the cDNA or gDNA that made up the material.

In the study's own analysis: The authors estimated nucleated cell counts from reference gene primer amplification. Only in-frame clones appear in the TCRdb table, and some are missing; sequencing was by immunoSEQ multiplex PCR. That table supplies the V and J calls and clone size; D and trimming were determined from the DNA. The sample contains under 75,000 clones, about 81% of which appear only once. The CDR3 length is 11 residues. The V end was cut by 3 bases, the J end by 8 bases, with 8 bases between. The germline V gene has CDR1 SEHNR and CDR2 FQNEAQ (reference sequence). The sequenced sample consisted of peripheral blood. This clonotype originated in an elderly man with acute or convalescent COVID-19. The V call is TRBV7-9, the J call TRBJ2-7, with D possibly being TRBD2 (5 bases). The CDR3 DNA follows: TGTGCCAGCAGCTTCGGGGATAAGCAGTACTTC. Its translation is CASSFGDKQYF.